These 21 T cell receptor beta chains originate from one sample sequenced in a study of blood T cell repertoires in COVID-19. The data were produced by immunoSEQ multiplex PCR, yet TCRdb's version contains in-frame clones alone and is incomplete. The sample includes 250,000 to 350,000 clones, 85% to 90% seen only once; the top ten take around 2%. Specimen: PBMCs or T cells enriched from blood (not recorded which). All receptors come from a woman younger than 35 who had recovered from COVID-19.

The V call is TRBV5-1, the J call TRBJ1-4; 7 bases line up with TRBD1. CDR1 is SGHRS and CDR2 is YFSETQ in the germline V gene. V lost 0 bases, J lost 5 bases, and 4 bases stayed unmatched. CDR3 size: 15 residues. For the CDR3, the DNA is TGCGCCAGCAGCTTGGGGGGACAGCTAAATGAAAAACTGTTTTTT. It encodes CASSLGGQLNEKLFF.

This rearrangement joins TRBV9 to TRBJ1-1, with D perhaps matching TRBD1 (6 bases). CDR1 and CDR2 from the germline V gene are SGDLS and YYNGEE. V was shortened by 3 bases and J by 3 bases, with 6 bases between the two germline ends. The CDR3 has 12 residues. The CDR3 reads CASSDRDTEAFF. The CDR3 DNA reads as TGTGCCAGCAGCGACAGGGACACTGAAGCTTTCTTT. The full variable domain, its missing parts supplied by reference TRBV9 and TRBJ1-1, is DSGVTQTPKHLITATGQRVTLRCSPRSGDLSVYWYQQSLDQGLQFLIQYYNGEERAKGNILERFSAQQFPDLHSELNLSSLELGDSALYFCASSDRDTEAFFGQGTRLTVV.

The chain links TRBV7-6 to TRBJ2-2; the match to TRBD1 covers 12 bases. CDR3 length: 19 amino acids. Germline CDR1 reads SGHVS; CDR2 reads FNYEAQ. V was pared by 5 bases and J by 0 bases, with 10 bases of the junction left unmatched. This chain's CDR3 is CASSPAGTGGVPNTGELFF. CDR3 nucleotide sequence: TGTGCCAGCAGCCCCGCCGGGACAGGGGGCGTGCCGAACACCGGGGAGCTGTTTTTT.

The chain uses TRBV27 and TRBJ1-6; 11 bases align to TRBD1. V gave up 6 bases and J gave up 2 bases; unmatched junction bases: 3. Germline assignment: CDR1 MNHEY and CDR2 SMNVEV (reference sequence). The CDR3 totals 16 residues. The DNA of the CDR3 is TGTGCCAGCAGAGGGACAGGGGGAACCTATAATTCACCCCTCCACTTT. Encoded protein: CASRGTGGTYNSPLHF.

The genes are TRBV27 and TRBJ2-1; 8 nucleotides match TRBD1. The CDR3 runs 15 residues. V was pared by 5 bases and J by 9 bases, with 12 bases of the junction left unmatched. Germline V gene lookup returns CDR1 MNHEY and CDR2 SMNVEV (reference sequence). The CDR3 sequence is CASSGTGTGLLEQFF. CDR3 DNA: TGTGCCAGCAGTGGCACCGGGACAGGTCTTCTTGAGCAGTTCTTC.

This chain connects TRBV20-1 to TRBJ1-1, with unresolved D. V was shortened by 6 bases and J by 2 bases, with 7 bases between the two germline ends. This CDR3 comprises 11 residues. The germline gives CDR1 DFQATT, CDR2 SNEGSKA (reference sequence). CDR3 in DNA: TGCAGTGCCACTAAAAACACTGAAGCTTTCTTT. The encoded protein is CSATKNTEAFF.

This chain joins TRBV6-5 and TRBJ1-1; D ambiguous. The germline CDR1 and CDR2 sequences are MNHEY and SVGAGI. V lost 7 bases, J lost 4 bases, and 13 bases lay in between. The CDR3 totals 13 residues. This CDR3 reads CASTLSLSTEAFF. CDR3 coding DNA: TGTGCCAGCACTTTATCCCTAAGCACTGAAGCTTTCTTT.

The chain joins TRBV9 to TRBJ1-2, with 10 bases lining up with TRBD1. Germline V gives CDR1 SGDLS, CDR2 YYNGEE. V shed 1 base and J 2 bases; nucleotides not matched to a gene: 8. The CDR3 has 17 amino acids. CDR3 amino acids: CASSVRLGTGANYGYTF. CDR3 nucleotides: TGTGCCAGCAGCGTACGACTAGGGACAGGGGCAAACTATGGCTACACCTTC.

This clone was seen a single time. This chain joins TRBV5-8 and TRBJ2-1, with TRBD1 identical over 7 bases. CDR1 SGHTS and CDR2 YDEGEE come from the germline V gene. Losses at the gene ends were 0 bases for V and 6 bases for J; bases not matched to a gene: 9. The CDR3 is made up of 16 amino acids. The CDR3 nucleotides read TGTGCCAGCAGCTTGGACGGCAGGGGGACCTCCAATGAGCAGTTCTTC. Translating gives CASSLDGRGTSNEQFF.

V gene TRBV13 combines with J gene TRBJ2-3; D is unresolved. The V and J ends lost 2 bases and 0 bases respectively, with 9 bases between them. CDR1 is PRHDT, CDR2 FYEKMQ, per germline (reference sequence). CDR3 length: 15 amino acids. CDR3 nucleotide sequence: TGTGCCAGCAGCTTACAACAAATCAGCACAGATACGCAGTATTTT. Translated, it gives CASSLQQISTDTQYF.

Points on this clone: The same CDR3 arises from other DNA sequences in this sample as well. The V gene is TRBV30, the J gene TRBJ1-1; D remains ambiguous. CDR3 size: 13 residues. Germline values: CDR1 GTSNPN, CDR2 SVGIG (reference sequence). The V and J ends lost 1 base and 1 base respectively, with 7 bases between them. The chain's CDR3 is CAWSAGGNTEAFF. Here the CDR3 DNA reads TGTGCCTGGAGTGCGGGAGGGAACACTGAAGCTTTCTTT.

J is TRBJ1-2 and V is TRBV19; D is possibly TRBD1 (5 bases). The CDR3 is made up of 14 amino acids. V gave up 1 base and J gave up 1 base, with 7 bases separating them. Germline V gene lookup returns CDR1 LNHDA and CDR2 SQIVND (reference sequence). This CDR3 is CASSIGGGNYGYTF. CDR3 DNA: TGTGCCAGTAGTATAGGCGGGGGTAACTATGGCTACACCTTC.

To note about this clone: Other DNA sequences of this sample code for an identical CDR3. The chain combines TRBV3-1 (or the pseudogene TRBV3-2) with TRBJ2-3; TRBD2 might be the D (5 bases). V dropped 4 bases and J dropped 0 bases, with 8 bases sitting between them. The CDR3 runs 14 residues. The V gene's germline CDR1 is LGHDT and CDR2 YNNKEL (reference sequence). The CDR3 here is CASSPGLSTDTQYF. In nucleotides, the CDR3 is TGTGCCAGCAGCCCCGGACTTAGCACAGATACGCAGTATTTT.

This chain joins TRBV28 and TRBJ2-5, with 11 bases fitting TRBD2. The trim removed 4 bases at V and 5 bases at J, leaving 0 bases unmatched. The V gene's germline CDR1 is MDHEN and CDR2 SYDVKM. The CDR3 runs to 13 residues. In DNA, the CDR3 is TGTGCCAGCAGTTCTAGCGGGGGGGAGACCCAGTACTTC. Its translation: CASSSSGGETQYF. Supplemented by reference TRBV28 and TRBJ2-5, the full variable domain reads DVKVTQSSRYLVKRTGEKVFLECVQDMDHENMFWYRQDPGLGLRLIYFSYDVKMKEKGDIPEGYSVSREKKERFSLILESASTNQTSMYLCASSSSGGETQYFGPGTRLLVL.

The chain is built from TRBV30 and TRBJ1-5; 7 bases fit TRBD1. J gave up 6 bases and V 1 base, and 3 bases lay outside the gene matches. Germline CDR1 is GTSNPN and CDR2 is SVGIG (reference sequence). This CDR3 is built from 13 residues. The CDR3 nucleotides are TGTGCCTGGAGTGCAGGGGACAGTCAGCCCCAGCATTTT. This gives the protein CAWSAGDSQPQHF.

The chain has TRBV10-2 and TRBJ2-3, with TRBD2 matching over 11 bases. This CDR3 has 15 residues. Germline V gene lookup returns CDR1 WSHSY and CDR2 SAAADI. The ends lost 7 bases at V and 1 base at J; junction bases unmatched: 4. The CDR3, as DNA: TGCGCCAGCACTACTAGCGGGGGTCGCACAGATACGCAGTATTTT. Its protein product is CASTTSGGRTDTQYF.

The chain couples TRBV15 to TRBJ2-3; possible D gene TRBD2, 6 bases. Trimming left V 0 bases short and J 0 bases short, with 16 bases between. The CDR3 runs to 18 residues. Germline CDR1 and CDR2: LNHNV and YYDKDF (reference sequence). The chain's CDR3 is CATSRDGEAISSTDTQYF. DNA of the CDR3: TGTGCCACCAGCAGAGATGGGGAGGCAATATCGAGCACAGATACGCAGTATTTT.

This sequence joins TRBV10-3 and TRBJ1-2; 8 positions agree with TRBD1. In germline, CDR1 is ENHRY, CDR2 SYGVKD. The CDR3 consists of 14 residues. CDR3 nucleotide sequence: TGTGCGTGCCATCATAACAGGGGGTTCCATGGCTACACCTTC. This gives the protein CACHHNRGFHGYTF.

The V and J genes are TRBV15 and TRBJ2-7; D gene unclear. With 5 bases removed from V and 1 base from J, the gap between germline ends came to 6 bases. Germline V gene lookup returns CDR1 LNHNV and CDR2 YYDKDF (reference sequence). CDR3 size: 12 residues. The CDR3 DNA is TGTGCCACCAGCGGGCTGTCCTACGAGCAGTACTTC. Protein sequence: CATSGLSYEQYF.

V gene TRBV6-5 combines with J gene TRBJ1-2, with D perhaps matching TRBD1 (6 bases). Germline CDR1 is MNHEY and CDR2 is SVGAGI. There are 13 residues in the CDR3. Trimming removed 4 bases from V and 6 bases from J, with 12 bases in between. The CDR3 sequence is CASSSSGQHGYTF. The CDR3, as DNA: TGTGCCAGCAGTTCCTCGGGACAACATGGCTACACCTTC.

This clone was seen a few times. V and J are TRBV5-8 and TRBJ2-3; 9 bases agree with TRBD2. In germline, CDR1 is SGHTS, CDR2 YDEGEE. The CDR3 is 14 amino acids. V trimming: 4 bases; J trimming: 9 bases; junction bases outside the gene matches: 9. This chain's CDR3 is CASSSSGGASTQYF. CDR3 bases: TGTGCCAGCAGCAGTAGCGGGGGAGCCTCCACGCAGTATTTT.